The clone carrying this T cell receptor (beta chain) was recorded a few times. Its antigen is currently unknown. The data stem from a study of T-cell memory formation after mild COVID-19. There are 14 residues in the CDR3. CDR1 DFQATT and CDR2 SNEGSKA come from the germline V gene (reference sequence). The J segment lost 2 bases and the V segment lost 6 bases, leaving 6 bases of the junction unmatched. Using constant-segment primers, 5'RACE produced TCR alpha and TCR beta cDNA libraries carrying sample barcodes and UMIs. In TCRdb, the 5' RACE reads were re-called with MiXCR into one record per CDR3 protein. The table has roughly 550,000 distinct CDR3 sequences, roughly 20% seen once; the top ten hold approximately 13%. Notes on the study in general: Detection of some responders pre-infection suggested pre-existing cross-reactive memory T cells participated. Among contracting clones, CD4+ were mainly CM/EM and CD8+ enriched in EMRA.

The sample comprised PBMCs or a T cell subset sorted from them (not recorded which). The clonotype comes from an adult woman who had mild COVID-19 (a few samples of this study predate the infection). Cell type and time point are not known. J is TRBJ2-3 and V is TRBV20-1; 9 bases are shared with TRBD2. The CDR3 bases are TGCAGTGCCAGCCTAGCGGGGATCACAGATACGCAGTATTTT. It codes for CSASLAGITDTQYF.